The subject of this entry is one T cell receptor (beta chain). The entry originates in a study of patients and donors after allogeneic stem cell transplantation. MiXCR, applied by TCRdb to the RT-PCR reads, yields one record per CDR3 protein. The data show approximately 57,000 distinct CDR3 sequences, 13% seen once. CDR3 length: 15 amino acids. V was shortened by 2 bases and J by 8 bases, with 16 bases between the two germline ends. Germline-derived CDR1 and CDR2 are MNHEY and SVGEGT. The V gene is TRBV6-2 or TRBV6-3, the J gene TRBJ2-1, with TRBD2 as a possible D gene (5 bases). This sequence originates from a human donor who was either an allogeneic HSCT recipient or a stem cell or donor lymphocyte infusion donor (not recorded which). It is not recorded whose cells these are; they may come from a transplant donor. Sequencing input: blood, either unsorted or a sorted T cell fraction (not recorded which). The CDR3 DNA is TGTGCCAGCAGTTACAATAAGCGGTTATACTATGAGCAGTTCTTC. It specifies CASSYNKRLYYEQFF.